These 15 T cell receptor beta chains originate from one sample sequenced in a study of post-analysis software for immune sequencing data. Incorporated into the TCR beta cDNA libraries were unique molecular identifiers, which served to reduce PCR and sequencing biases. TCRdb re-called the PCR reads through MiXCR, storing one row per CDR3 protein. This table holds about 540,000 distinct CDR3 sequences, around 31% found once. Their cognate antigens are unknown. Notes on the study in general: TRBV5-6, TRBV5-1 and TRBV20-1 were among four or five TRBV segments more frequent in patients than controls.

Sequenced material: blood. Receptors were obtained from a girl younger than 18 with multiple sclerosis.

The J gene is TRBJ2-7, the V gene TRBV7-9; TRBD1 agrees at 8 bases. The J segment lost 9 bases and the V segment lost 4 bases, leaving 14 bases of the junction unmatched. The CDR3 covers 15 residues. Germline assignment: CDR1 SEHNR and CDR2 FQNEAQ (reference sequence). CDR3 region: CASSSSTTQGARQYF. The DNA for the CDR3 is TGTGCCAGCAGCTCCTCGACTACTCAGGGGGCGCGGCAGTACTTC.

The chain couples TRBV29-1 to TRBJ1-5; 11 positions agree with TRBD1. The V gene's germline CDR1 is SQVTM and CDR2 ANQGSEA. This CDR3 has 12 residues. Unmatched junction bases numbered 2, after V lost 4 bases and J lost 9 bases. The CDR3 reads CSVGTGGLPQHF. The CDR3, as DNA: TGCAGCGTTGGGACAGGGGGCTTGCCCCAGCATTTT. Looking up the rest from reference TRBV29-1 and TRBJ1-5 gives the full variable domain: SAVISQKPSRDICQRGTSLTIQCQVDSQVTMMFWYRQQPGQSLTLIATANQGSEATYESGFVIDKFPISRPNLTFSTLTVSNMSPEDSSIYLCSVGTGGLPQHFGDGTRLSIL.

The count of this clonotype is one. V and J are TRBV5-6 and TRBJ2-1, with a tentative D call TRBD1 (6 bases). This CDR3 contains 15 residues. Trimming cost V 0 bases and J 3 bases, with 10 bases left between them. Looked up from germline, CDR1 is SGHDT and CDR2 is YYEEEE. The CDR3 spells CASSLAAGVYNEQFF. The CDR3 bases are TGTGCCAGCAGCTTGGCGGCAGGGGTCTACAATGAGCAGTTCTTC.

V and J are TRBV28 and TRBJ2-2; 7 bases are a match to TRBD1. The CDR3 sequence is 13 residues long. Trimming at V came to 6 bases and at J to 7 bases, leaving 5 bases not matched to a gene. Germline V gene data show CDR1 as MDHEN and CDR2 as SYDVKM. As DNA, the CDR3 is TGTGCCAGCAGGCGACAGGGCGGCGGGGAGCTGTTTTTT. Translated, it gives CASRRQGGGELFF.

This clonotype has more than one count but fewer than ten. The chain recombines TRBV29-1 with TRBJ1-1, with D hard to call. Trimming left V 7 bases short and J 3 bases short, with 9 bases between. CDR1 is SQVTM, CDR2 ANQGSEA, per germline. The CDR3 is 11 amino acids. CDR3 in amino acids: CSAVEDTEAFF. CDR3 nucleotide sequence: TGCAGCGCTGTTGAGGACACTGAAGCTTTCTTT.

This clonotype was detected only once. The chain couples TRBV6-5 to TRBJ2-5, with TRBD2 as a possible D gene (6 bases). V was trimmed by 2 bases and J by 11 bases, leaving 18 bases between them. CDR3 length equals 14 residues. Germline V gives CDR1 MNHEY, CDR2 SVGAGI. Here the CDR3 reads CASSYGGYTDTQYF. For the CDR3, the DNA is TGTGCCAGCAGTTACGGGGGGTACACAGATACGCAGTACTTC.

The rearrangement joins TRBV20-1 to TRBJ1-6, with 11 positions matching TRBD1. The germline V gene encodes CDR1 DFQATT and CDR2 SNEGSKA (reference sequence). The CDR3 length is 16 residues. V lost 6 bases to trimming and J lost 7 bases; unmatched junction nucleotides: 11. The DNA of the CDR3 is TGCAGTGCGAGGACAGGGGGCGCGGGAGAAAATTCACCCCTCCACTTT. As protein: CSARTGGAGENSPLHF.

The chain uses TRBV6-2 or TRBV6-3 and TRBJ2-1; 10 bases match TRBD2. CDR3 length equals 15 residues. CDR1 is MNHEY and CDR2 is SVGEGT in the germline V gene. J was trimmed by 7 bases and V by 6 bases; bases with no gene match: 9. The CDR3 coding sequence is TGTGCCAGCAGCCCGAGCGGGGGGGCCTTGAATGAGCAGTTCTTC. Its translation: CASSPSGGALNEQFF.

The rearrangement uses TRBV20-1 and TRBJ2-3; 8 nucleotides align to TRBD2. This CDR3 has 15 residues. With V trimmed by 5 bases and J by 4 bases, 11 bases remained unmatched. Germline V gene sequence: CDR1 DFQATT, CDR2 SNEGSKA (reference sequence). The CDR3 region is CSAPGSGGSPDTQYF. The CDR3 coding sequence is TGCAGTGCTCCAGGGAGCGGGGGCTCTCCAGATACGCAGTATTTT.

V is TRBV6-5 and J is TRBJ1-2; 10 bases map to TRBD1. CDR1 and CDR2 from the germline V gene are MNHEY and SVGAGI. There are 17 residues in the CDR3. V lost 2 bases and J lost 1; bases outside the gene matches: 7. The CDR3 loop is CASSYHGDRGVNYGYTF. The CDR3 DNA sequence: TGTGCCAGCAGTTACCACGGGGACAGGGGAGTTAACTATGGCTACACCTTC.

This clonotype was observed many times. The CDR3: CASSLFPGQETQYF. In DNA form, the CDR3 reads TGTGCCAGCAGCTTATTTCCAGGTCAAGAGACCCAGTACTTC. The chain couples TRBV7-8 to TRBJ2-5, with D uncertain. V was cut by 2 bases and J by 2 bases, with 9 bases left in between. The CDR3 covers 14 residues. In germline, CDR1 is SGHVS, CDR2 FQNEAQ.

This rearrangement joins TRBV4-1 to TRBJ2-5, with D perhaps matching TRBD1 (5 bases). The DNA matches TRBJ2-7 better at its end, which makes the J call doubtful. The V gene's germline CDR1 is MGHRA and CDR2 YSYEKL. This CDR3 has 15 amino acids. The CDR3: CASSQEQTGYHEQYF. CDR3 coding DNA: TGCGCCAGCAGCCAAGAACAAACAGGTTACCACGAGCAGTACTTC.

The rearrangement uses TRBV29-1 and TRBJ2-2, with D possibly matching TRBD1 (6 bases). This CDR3 region has 13 residues. V lost 5 bases and J 3 bases, leaving 10 bases between the germline ends. CDR1 is SQVTM and CDR2 is ANQGSEA in the germline V gene. The chain's CDR3 is CSVRGTHTGELFF. The CDR3 bases are TGCAGCGTTCGTGGGACACACACCGGGGAGCTGTTTTTT.

CDR3 sequence (DNA): TGCGCCAGCAGCTTGGAAGCGGTAGATACGCAGTATTTT. Encoded protein: CASSLEAVDTQYF. The chain links TRBV5-1 to TRBJ2-3; the D gene is possibly TRBD2 (5 bases). V was cut by 0 bases and J by 5 bases, with 7 bases left in between. Germline V lookup: CDR1 SGHRS, CDR2 YFSETQ. This CDR3 spans 13 amino acids. The full variable domain, completed using reference TRBV5-1 and TRBJ2-3, is KAGVTQTPRYLIKTRGQQVTLSCSPISGHRSVSWYQQTPGQGLQFLFEYFSETQRNKGNFPGRFSGRQFSNSRSEMNVSTLELGDSALYLCASSLEAVDTQYFGPGTRLTVL.

The chain combines TRBV7-6 with TRBJ2-6; TRBD2 matches at 10 bases. This CDR3 contains 20 residues. The V gene end was trimmed by 3 bases and the J gene end by 0 bases; junction bases not matched to a gene: 11. The V gene's germline CDR1 is SGHVS and CDR2 FNYEAQ. Here the CDR3 reads CASSFRLAGVQSSGANVLTF. The CDR3 DNA reads TGTGCCAGCAGCTTCCGGCTAGCGGGGGTGCAGAGCTCTGGGGCCAACGTCCTGACTTTC.